The source of this T cell receptor (beta chain) is a study of T-cell memory formation after mild COVID-19. Turning to the study itself: Largely donor-specific sequence clusters came from two donors.

Overall study results and limits: In pre-infection memory, a portion of responding clones appeared, which suggested that cross-reactive memory joined. Contracting clones from day 15 to 85 had balanced CD4/CD8; later expanders favoured CD4+.

This clonotype was seen many times. Antigen specificity is unknown. There are 14 residues in the CDR3. The ends were cut back, 5 bases at V and 8 bases at J, with 17 bases in the middle. Employing constant-segment primers, 5'RACE generated TCR alpha and TCR beta cDNA libraries bearing sample barcodes and UMIs. Each CDR3 protein is one row after TCRdb ran MiXCR on the 5' RACE reads. This sample has roughly 14,000 distinct CDR3 sequences, with about a fifth found just once. The source material was PBMCs or a T cell subset sorted from them (not recorded which). This TCR derives from a man aged 18 to 30 who had mild COVID-19 (a few samples of this study predate the infection). Cell type and time point are not known. V is TRBV12-3 or TRBV12-4 and J is TRBJ2-3; D is tentatively TRBD1 or TRBD2 (5 bases each). The chain's CDR3 is CASSPGTLFGTQYF. The CDR3 region has the DNA TGTGCCAGCAGTCCCGGGACCCTGTTCGGTACGCAGTATTTT.